A single sample gave rise to the 10 T cell receptor beta chains below, sequenced in a study of cytomegalovirus exposure and HLA in healthy donors. The study ran its PCR with 60 Vbeta and 13 Jbeta primers. Clones were sequenced by immunoSEQ multiplex PCR, and TCRdb holds only the in-frame ones, with some missing. The data show fewer than 140,000 clones, roughly 76% seen once. Input material: PBMCs. These receptor sequences come from a woman between 50 and 59 years old in good health and CMV-seropositive.

This chain links TRBV28 with TRBJ2-1, with D maybe TRBD1 (5 bases). CDR3 length: 13 residues. Germline values: CDR1 MDHEN, CDR2 SYDVKM. The V end lost 7 bases, the J end lost 5 bases, and 12 bases lay between the germline ends. The CDR3 DNA follows: TGTGCCAGCACCAAAAGGGGTGACAATGAGCAGTTCTTC. Its protein product is CASTKRGDNEQFF.

The chain carries TRBV27 and TRBJ1-1; D is unclear. The CDR3 runs 14 residues. Trimming shortened V by 3 bases and J by 4 bases, and 12 bases separated the two germline ends. The germline gives CDR1 MNHEY, CDR2 SMNVEV (reference sequence). The CDR3, as DNA: TGTGCCAGCAGTTTCAGTGGCGGATTCACTGAAGCTTTCTTT. Its protein product is CASSFSGGFTEAFF.

This clone was picked up a small number of times. The genes are TRBV28 and TRBJ1-2, with D possibly TRBD1 on 5 matching bases. V lost 6 bases and J 0 bases, leaving 8 bases between the germline ends. Germline loops: CDR1 MDHEN, CDR2 SYDVKM. The CDR3 spans 13 residues. The CDR3 DNA is TGTGCCAGCAGCAAGGACACTAACTATGGCTACACCTTC. Its translation: CASSKDTNYGYTF.

This chain links TRBV4-3 with TRBJ2-2; 7 bases fit TRBD2. Unmatched junction bases numbered 6, after V lost 2 bases and J lost 0 bases. The CDR3 has 17 amino acids. Germline V lookup: CDR1 LGHNA, CDR2 YSLEER. Here the CDR3 DNA reads TGCGCCAGCAGCCAATTTTTGGCGGGGGCGAACACCGGGGAGCTGTTTTTT. The encoded protein is CASSQFLAGANTGELFF.

The sample holds a few counts of this clone. V and J are TRBV6-1 and TRBJ2-4, with D perhaps TRBD2 (5 bases). This CDR3 has 10 residues. The V gene's germline CDR1 is MNHNS and CDR2 SASEGT. V lost 5 bases and J 12 bases, leaving 8 bases between the germline ends. This CDR3 reads CASSRGTQYF. CDR3 bases: TGTGCCAGCAGTCGGGGAACTCAGTACTTC.

V is TRBV9 and J is TRBJ2-2; 7 bases agree with TRBD2. Germline V lookup: CDR1 SGDLS, CDR2 YYNGEE. This CDR3 has 16 residues. With V trimmed by 4 bases and J by 0 bases, 6 bases remained unmatched. CDR3 loop: CASSPRGDPNTGELFF. Written as DNA, the CDR3 is TGTGCCAGCAGCCCCCGGGGGGACCCGAACACCGGGGAGCTGTTTTTT.

CDR3 residues: CASSLAGAGTYGYTF. In DNA, the CDR3 is TGTGCCAGCAGCTTAGCGGGGGCAGGGACGTATGGCTACACCTTC. V gene TRBV7-9 combines with J gene TRBJ1-2; tentatively, D is TRBD1 (6 bases). The V and J ends lost 0 bases and 5 bases respectively, with 13 bases between them. Germline CDR1 SEHNR, CDR2 FQNEAQ (reference sequence). The CDR3 is made up of 15 amino acids.

The chain uses TRBV7-8 and TRBJ2-2, with D hard to call. The CDR3 contains 12 residues. From germline, CDR1 is SGHVS and CDR2 FQNEAQ. Trimming left V 5 bases short and J 4 bases short, with 5 bases between. The CDR3 is CASSPGTGELFF. The CDR3, as DNA: TGTGCCAGCAGCCCGGGCACCGGGGAGCTGTTTTTT.

The chain couples TRBV7-2 to TRBJ2-3, with D maybe TRBD2 (6 bases). The V end lost 4 bases, the J end lost 1 base, and 15 bases lay between the germline ends. Germline CDR1 reads SGHTA; CDR2 reads FQGNSA. CDR3 length: 16 amino acids. CDR3: CASSSGRGGGTDTQYF. CDR3 nucleotide sequence: TGTGCCAGCAGCTCGGGCCGGGGCGGGGGCACAGATACGCAGTATTTT.

This chain links TRBV5-1 with TRBJ1-6; D is uncertain. Germline-derived CDR1 and CDR2 are SGHRS and YFSETQ. V dropped 2 bases and J dropped 0 bases, with 9 bases sitting between them. This CDR3 has 16 amino acids. CDR3 in DNA: TGCGCCAGCAGCTTCATGAGTAGCTCCTATAATTCACCCCTCCACTTT. This encodes CASSFMSSSYNSPLHF.